These T cell receptor beta chains were read from a single sample in a study of T cell repertoires in cytomegalovirus infection. For these receptors, no antigen is known. TCRdb processed the reads anew with MiXCR; each CDR3 protein has one entry. Among 300,000 to 400,000 distinct CDR3 sequences listed, more than 20% were seen once. Sequencing was performed on cultured PBMCs, taken from culture after CMV antigen stimulation. Receptors were obtained from a human donor in good health (CMV status not recorded). Some clones in this sample may be carry-over from other donors' samples. Both conserved end residues are part of each CDR3. Each record gives: V gene, J gene, CDR3 protein.

V: TRBV10-2
J: TRBJ2-7
CDR3: CASMRQNTYEQYF

V: TRBV6-2/TRBV6-3
J: TRBJ1-1
CDR3: CASGDSRDTEAFF

V: TRBV29-1
J: TRBJ1-1
CDR3: CSATTGQGDTEAFF

V: TRBV4-2
J: TRBJ2-3
CDR3: CASSQVMGGLAGVYTQYF

V: TRBV7-2
J: TRBJ2-1
CDR3: CASRSSGEQFF

V: TRBV9
J: TRBJ2-1
CDR3: CASSPAGWEGRGNEQFF

V: TRBV10-1
J: TRBJ1-1
CDR3: CASREKLNTEAFF

V: TRBV5-6
J: TRBJ2-2
CDR3: CASSLELRGRGGELFF

V: TRBV12-3/TRBV12-4
J: TRBJ2-5
CDR3: CASSFRGKETQYF

V: TRBV5-5
J: TRBJ2-1
CDR3: CASSRQRDRNEQFF

V: TRBV7-9
J: TRBJ1-4
CDR3: CASSFPGASYEKLFF

V: TRBV11-2
J: TRBJ2-1
CDR3: CASSWTSGSRSYNEQFF

V: TRBV4-1
J: TRBJ2-2
CDR3: CASSQAGGPNTGELFF

V: TRBV7-6
J: TRBJ2-2
CDR3: CASSPAWREAGELFF

V: TRBV7-9
J: TRBJ2-1
CDR3: CASSPRTSGRNLGQFF

V: TRBV2
J: TRBJ2-3
CDR3: CASGFSLTDTQYF

V: TRBV7-2
J: TRBJ2-1
CDR3: CASSLIPSGVEQFF

V: TRBV7-2
J: TRBJ2-3
CDR3: CASSTNRGDTQYF